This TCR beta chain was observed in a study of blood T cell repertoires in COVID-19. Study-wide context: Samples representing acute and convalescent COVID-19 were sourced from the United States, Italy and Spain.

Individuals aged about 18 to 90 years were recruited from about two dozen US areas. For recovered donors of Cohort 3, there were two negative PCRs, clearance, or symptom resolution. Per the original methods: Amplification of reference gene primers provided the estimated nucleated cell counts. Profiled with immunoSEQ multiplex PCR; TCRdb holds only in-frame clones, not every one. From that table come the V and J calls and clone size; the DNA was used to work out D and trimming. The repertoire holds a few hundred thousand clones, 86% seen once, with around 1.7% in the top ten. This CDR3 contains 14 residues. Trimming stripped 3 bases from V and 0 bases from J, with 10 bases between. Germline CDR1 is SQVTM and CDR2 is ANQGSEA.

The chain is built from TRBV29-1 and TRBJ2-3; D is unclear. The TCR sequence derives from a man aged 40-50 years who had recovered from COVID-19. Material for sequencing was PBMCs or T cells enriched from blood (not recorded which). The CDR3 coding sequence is TGCAGCGTTGAGGGCAGACCAAGCACAGATACGCAGTATTTT. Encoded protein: CSVEGRPSTDTQYF.